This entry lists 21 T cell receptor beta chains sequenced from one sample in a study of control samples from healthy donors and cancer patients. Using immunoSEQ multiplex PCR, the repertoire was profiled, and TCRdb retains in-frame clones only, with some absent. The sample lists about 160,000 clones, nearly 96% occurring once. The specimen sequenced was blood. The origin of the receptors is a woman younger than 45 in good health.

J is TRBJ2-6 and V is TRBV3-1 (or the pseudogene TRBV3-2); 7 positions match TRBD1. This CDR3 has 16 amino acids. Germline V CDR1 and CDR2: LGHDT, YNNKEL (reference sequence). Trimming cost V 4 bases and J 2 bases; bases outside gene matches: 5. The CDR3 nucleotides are TGTGCCAGCAGCCGGACCCAGGGGGCTGGGGCCAACGTCCTGACTTTC. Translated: CASSRTQGAGANVLTF.

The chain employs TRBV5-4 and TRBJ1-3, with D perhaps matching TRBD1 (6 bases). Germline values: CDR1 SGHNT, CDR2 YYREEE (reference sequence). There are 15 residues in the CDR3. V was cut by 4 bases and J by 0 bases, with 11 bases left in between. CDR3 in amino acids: CASSGTGTSGNTIYF. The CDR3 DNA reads TGTGCCAGCAGCGGAACAGGGACCTCTGGAAACACCATATATTTT.

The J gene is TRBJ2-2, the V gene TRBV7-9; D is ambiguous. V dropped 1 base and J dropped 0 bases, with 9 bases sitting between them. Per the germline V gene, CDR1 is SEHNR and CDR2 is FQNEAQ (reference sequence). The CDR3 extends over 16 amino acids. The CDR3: CASSLGSQSNTGELFF. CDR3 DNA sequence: TGTGCCAGCAGCTTAGGGAGTCAGTCGAACACCGGGGAGCTGTTTTTT.

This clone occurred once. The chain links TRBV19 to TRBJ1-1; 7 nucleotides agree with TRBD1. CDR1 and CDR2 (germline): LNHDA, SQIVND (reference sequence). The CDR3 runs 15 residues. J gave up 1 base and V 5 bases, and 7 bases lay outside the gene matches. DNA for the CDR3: TGTGCCAGTAGTCCGAGACAGGGATGGAACACTGAAGCTTTCTTT. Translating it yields CASSPRQGWNTEAFF.

The CDR3: CASSPSPDREQYF. The CDR3 nucleotides are TGTGCCAGCTCACCATCGCCTGACCGCGAGCAGTACTTC. V gene TRBV18 combines with J gene TRBJ2-7; unclear D gene. CDR1 is KGHSH and CDR2 is LQKENI in the germline V gene. Between the trimmed V and J ends, which lost 2 bases and 6 bases, there was a span of 11 bases. This CDR3 comprises 13 residues.

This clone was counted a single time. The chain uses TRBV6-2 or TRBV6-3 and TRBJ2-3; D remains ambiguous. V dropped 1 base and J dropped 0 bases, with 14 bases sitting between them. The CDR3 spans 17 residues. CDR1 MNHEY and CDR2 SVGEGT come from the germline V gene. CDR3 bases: TGTGCCAGCAGTTACTTCGACAAAAAACAAAGCACAGATACGCAGTATTTT. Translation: CASSYFDKKQSTDTQYF.

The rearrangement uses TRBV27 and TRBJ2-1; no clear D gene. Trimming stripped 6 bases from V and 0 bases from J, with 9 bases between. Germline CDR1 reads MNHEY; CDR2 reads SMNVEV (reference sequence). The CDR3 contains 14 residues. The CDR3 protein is CASSHTGSYNEQFF. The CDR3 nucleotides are TGTGCCAGCAGCCATACTGGCTCCTACAATGAGCAGTTCTTC.

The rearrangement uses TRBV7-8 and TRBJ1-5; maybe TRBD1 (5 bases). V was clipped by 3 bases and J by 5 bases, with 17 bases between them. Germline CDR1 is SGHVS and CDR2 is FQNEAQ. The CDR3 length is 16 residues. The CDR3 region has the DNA TGTGCCAGCAGCTTTGGCAGGGAACTTTTTCATCAGCCCCAGCATTTT. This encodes CASSFGRELFHQPQHF.

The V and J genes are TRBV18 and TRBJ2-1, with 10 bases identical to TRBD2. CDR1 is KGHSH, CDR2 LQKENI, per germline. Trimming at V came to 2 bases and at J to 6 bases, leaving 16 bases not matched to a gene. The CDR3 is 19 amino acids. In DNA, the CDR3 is TGTGCCAGCTCACCATCCAGGGGACGGGGACTAGCGATAACCAATGAGCAGTTCTTC. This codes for CASSPSRGRGLAITNEQFF.

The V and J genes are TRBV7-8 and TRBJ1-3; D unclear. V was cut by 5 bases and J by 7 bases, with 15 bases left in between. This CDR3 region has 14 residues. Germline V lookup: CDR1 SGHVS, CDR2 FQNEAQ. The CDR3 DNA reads TGTGCCAGCAGCCCCGGGTCCTCGGTCAACACCATATATTTT. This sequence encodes CASSPGSSVNTIYF. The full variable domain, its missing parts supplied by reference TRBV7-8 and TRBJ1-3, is GAGVSQSPRYKVAKRGQDVALRCDPISGHVSLFWYQQALGQGPEFLTYFQNEAQLDKSGLPSDRFFAERPEGSVSTLKIQRTQQEDSAVYLCASSPGSSVNTIYFGEGSWLTVV.

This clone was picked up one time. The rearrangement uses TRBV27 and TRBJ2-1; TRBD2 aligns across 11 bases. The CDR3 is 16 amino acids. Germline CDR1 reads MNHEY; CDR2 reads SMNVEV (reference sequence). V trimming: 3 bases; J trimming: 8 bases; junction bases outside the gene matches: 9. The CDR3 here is CASSFELAGVGDEQFF. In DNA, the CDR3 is TGTGCCAGCAGTTTCGAACTAGCGGGAGTGGGCGATGAGCAGTTCTTC.

The CDR3 DNA is TGCGCCAGCAGCCAAGATCTTGGGACTAGCCTTAACACAGATACGCAGTATTTT. It codes for CASSQDLGTSLNTDTQYF. The chain recombines TRBV4-1 with TRBJ2-3; 9 bases match TRBD2. This CDR3 has 18 amino acids. Trimming at V came to 0 bases and at J to 2 bases, leaving 9 bases not matched to a gene. Germline V gives CDR1 MGHRA, CDR2 YSYEKL.

The CDR3 protein is CASSQDGERRQGYTEAFF. Written as DNA, the CDR3 is TGTGCCAGCAGCCAAGACGGGGAACGTAGACAGGGCTACACTGAAGCTTTCTTT. J is TRBJ1-1 and V is TRBV4-2; TRBD1 aligns across 7 bases. Germline assignment: CDR1 LGHNA and CDR2 YNFKEQ. Trimming cost V 0 bases and J 3 bases; bases outside gene matches: 13. This CDR3 region has 18 residues.

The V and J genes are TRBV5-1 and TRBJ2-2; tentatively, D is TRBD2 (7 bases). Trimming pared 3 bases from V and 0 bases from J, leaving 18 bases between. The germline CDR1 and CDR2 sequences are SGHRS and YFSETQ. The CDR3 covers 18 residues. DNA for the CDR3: TGCGCCAGCAGCTGGGGGGGCCTGAAGGGACCGAACACCGGGGAGCTGTTTTTT. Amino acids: CASSWGGLKGPNTGELFF.

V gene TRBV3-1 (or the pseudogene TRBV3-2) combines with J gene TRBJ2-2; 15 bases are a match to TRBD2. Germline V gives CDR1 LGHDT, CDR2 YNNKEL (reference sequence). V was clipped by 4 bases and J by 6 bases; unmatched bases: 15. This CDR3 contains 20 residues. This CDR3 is CASSPSLGLAGGRTAGELFF. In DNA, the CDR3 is TGTGCCAGCAGCCCCTCGTTGGGACTAGCGGGGGGAAGAACCGCCGGGGAGCTGTTTTTT.

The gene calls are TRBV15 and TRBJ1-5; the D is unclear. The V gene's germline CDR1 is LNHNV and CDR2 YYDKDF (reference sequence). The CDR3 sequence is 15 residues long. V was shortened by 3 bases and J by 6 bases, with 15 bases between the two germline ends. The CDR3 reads CATSRGEGSGQPQHF. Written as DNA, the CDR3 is TGTGCCACCAGCAGGGGAGAGGGCTCGGGTCAGCCCCAGCATTTT.

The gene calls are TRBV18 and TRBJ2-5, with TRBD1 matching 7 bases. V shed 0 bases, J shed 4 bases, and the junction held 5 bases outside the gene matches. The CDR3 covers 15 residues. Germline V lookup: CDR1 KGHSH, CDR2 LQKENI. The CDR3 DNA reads TGTGCCAGCTCACCACCGACAGGGAGAGGAGAGACCCAGTACTTC. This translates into CASSPPTGRGETQYF.

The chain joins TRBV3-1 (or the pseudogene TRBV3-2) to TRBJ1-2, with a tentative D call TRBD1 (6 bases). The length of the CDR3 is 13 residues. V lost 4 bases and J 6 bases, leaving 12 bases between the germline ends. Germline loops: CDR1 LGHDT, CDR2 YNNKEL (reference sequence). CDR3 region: CASSPNGQHGYTF. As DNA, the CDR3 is TGTGCCAGCAGCCCTAACGGACAGCATGGCTACACCTTC.

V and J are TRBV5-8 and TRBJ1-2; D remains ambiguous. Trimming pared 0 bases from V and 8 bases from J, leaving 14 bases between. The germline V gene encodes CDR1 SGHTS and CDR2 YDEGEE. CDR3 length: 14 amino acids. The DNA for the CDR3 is TGTGCCAGCAGCTTGGCCGAACGTAGACGGGGCTACACCTTC. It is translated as CASSLAERRRGYTF.

The DNA of the CDR3 is TGTGCCATCAGCCAGAGGGGACTCCTAGATACGCAGTATTTT. Its translation is CAISQRGLLDTQYF. This rearrangement joins TRBV10-3 to TRBJ2-3; weak D call: TRBD2 (6 bases). Germline CDR1 is ENHRY and CDR2 is SYGVKD. This CDR3 region has 14 residues. V shed 6 bases and J shed 5 bases, with 15 bases lying between them.

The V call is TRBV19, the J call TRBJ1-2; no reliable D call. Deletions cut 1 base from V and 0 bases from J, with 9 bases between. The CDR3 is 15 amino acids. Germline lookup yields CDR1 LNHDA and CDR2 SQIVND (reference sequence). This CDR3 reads CASSIAASANYGYTF. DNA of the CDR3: TGTGCCAGTAGTATAGCGGCTTCGGCTAACTATGGCTACACCTTC.